The next 32 T cell receptor beta chains were all read from a single sample in a study of graft-versus-host responses after intestinal transplantation (dated by TCRdb to about 2021). These receptors lack a known antigen. The library was made by the immunoSEQ multiplex PCR assay. Drawn from immuneACCESS, this table holds only the in-frame rearrangements with V and J called that TCRdb kept. Clones are partly lost; checked studies trace under half to an unresolved V gene and leave the rest unexplained. A total of tens of thousands of clones appear in this sample, just over 90% of them only once. The top ten clonotypes cover roughly 5.6% of the sample. The sample's time point, from its label and the paper: cells obtained before transplantation from donor or recipient. The sample in question was unstimulated CD8+ T cells sorted from spleen or lymph node cells, obtained before intestinal transplant. These receptors originate from a human donor who received an intestinal transplant.

Of note for this clone: The same CDR3 is also encoded by other DNA sequences in this sample. This chain links TRBV11-2 with TRBJ2-7; D is undetermined. Trimming removed 3 bases from V and 1 base from J, with 7 bases in between. The length of the CDR3 is 13 residues. Germline V gene sequence: CDR1 SGHAT, CDR2 FQNNGV. The CDR3 DNA reads as TGTGCCAGCAGCTTGAGTCCTTCCTACGAGCAGTACTTC. It yields the protein CASSLSPSYEQYF.

This sequence joins TRBV11-1 and TRBJ2-5; no clear D gene. Between the trimmed V and J ends, which lost 4 bases and 6 bases, there was a span of 15 bases. Germline-derived CDR1 and CDR2 are SGHAT and FQDESV (reference sequence). This CDR3 is 14 amino acids long. The CDR3 is CASSSTYGEQTQYF. The CDR3 bases are TGTGCCAGCAGCTCTACTTATGGGGAACAGACCCAGTACTTC.

CDR3 in DNA: TGTGCCAGCAGTGAATTTGCCTTGAACACTGAAGCTTTCTTT. It translates to CASSEFALNTEAFF. The rearrangement links TRBV6-5 to TRBJ1-1; D unresolved. This CDR3 has 14 residues. Trimming stripped 5 bases from V and 0 bases from J, with 10 bases between. Germline CDR1 and CDR2: MNHEY and SVGAGI.

The chain combines TRBV11-2 with TRBJ2-5, with D unclear. Between the trimmed V and J ends, which lost 5 bases and 0 bases, there was a span of 19 bases. Germline values: CDR1 SGHAT, CDR2 FQNNGV. This CDR3 is built from 17 residues. The CDR3 spells CASSPYLRVPYQETQYF. CDR3 nucleotide sequence: TGTGCCAGCAGCCCCTATCTCCGGGTTCCGTACCAAGAGACCCAGTACTTC.

V is TRBV5-1 and J is TRBJ2-1, with D perhaps TRBD2 (6 bases). The germline gives CDR1 SGHRS, CDR2 YFSETQ. V was shortened by 2 bases and J by 3 bases, with 12 bases between the two germline ends. The CDR3 length is 15 residues. CDR3 nucleotides: TGCGCCAGCAGCTTCTTGGGGGGTGACTACAATGAGCAGTTCTTC. This translates into CASSFLGGDYNEQFF.

This sequence joins TRBV11-3 and TRBJ2-1, with a possible D match to TRBD1 (6 bases). The CDR3 is 16 amino acids. V was clipped by 6 bases and J by 8 bases, with 23 bases between them. Per the germline V gene, CDR1 is SGHNT and CDR2 is YENEEA. The CDR3, as DNA: TGTGCCAGCAGTCCGGACGGTGCAGGGGAGTCGCATGAGCAGTTCTTC. As protein: CASSPDGAGESHEQFF.

V usage is TRBV2 and J usage is TRBJ2-1, with D maybe TRBD2 (6 bases). Germline V gene lookup returns CDR1 SNHLY and CDR2 FYNNEI. The length of the CDR3 is 19 residues. Between the trimmed V and J ends, which lost 3 bases and 0 bases, there was a span of 21 bases. The CDR3 protein is CASSEGIGAAGSSYNEQFF. The CDR3 bases are TGTGCCAGCAGTGAGGGGATTGGTGCGGCGGGAAGCTCCTACAATGAGCAGTTCTTC.

For the CDR3, the DNA is TGTGCCAGCAGTTTAGGAGCGGTACCCAACACCGGGGAGCTGTTTTTT. Translation gives CASSLGAVPNTGELFF. The chain joins TRBV27 to TRBJ2-2, with a possible D match to TRBD2 (5 bases). Germline V gene sequence: CDR1 MNHEY, CDR2 SMNVEV (reference sequence). The CDR3 extends over 16 amino acids. Deletions cut 2 bases from V and 2 bases from J, with 12 bases between.

The chain employs TRBV25-1 and TRBJ2-5; D call uncertain. With 3 bases removed from V and 1 base from J, the gap between germline ends came to 12 bases. This CDR3 is built from 15 residues. The germline gives CDR1 MGHDK, CDR2 SYGVNS. The CDR3, as DNA: TGTGCCAGCAGTGACCCCAAGAACCCCCAAGAGACCCAGTACTTC. It specifies CASSDPKNPQETQYF. The whole variable domain, remainder taken from reference TRBV25-1 and TRBJ2-5, is EADIYQTPRYLVIGTGKKITLECSQTMGHDKMYWYQQDPGMELHLIHYSYGVNSTEKGDLSSESTVSRIRTEHFPLTLESARPSHTSQYLCASSDPKNPQETQYFGPGTRLLVL.

This clone showed up just once. This sequence joins TRBV7-6 and TRBJ1-3, with D unclear. V was cut by 5 bases and J by 4 bases, with 24 bases left in between. The CDR3 totals 18 residues. The germline CDR1 and CDR2 sequences are SGHVS and FNYEAQ. This chain's CDR3 is CASSPARALLPSGNTIYF. The DNA for the CDR3 is TGTGCCAGCAGCCCCGCAAGGGCCCTCTTACCGAGCGGAAACACCATATATTTT.

The chain combines TRBV6-5 with TRBJ2-2, with 13 positions matching TRBD2. V shed 2 bases, J shed 7 bases, and the junction held 4 bases outside the gene matches. The CDR3 length is 16 residues. The germline CDR1 and CDR2 sequences are MNHEY and SVGAGI. The CDR3 region is CASSYGLAGDNGELFF. CDR3 nucleotides: TGTGCCAGCAGTTACGGACTAGCGGGAGATAACGGGGAGCTGTTTTTT.

The rearrangement joins TRBV5-6 to TRBJ2-7, with 7 bases identical to TRBD2. V gave up 5 bases and J gave up 2 bases; unmatched junction bases: 4. CDR1 and CDR2 (germline): SGHDT, YYEEEE. The CDR3 has 13 amino acids. This CDR3 reads CASSWLAAYEQYF. CDR3 sequence (DNA): TGTGCCAGCAGTTGGCTAGCGGCCTACGAGCAGTACTTC. Based on the CDR3 plus reference TRBV5-6 and TRBJ2-7, the full variable domain is DAGVTQSPTHLIKTRGQQVTLRCSPKSGHDTVSWYQQALGQGPQFIFQYYEEEERQRGNFPDRFSGHQFPNYSSELNVNALLLGDSALYLCASSWLAAYEQYFGPGTRLTVT.

This chain uses TRBV6-5 with TRBJ2-1; 12 nucleotides match TRBD2. Germline trimming cut 5 bases from V and 6 bases from J; bases unmatched to any gene: 5. CDR3 length: 15 residues. The germline gives CDR1 MNHEY, CDR2 SVGAGI. CDR3 loop: CASSPLAGGSNEQFF. As DNA, the CDR3 is TGTGCCAGCAGTCCACTAGCGGGAGGCTCCAATGAGCAGTTCTTC.

This clone is a singleton in its sample. The V gene is TRBV7-9, the J gene TRBJ2-7, with D perhaps matching TRBD2 (7 bases). The germline V gene encodes CDR1 SEHNR and CDR2 FQNEAQ (reference sequence). The CDR3 consists of 15 residues. V lost 7 bases and J lost 5, with 21 bases in between. The CDR3 DNA reads TGTGCCAGCACCCTTAATTCGGGGGGCAATGACGAGCAGTACTTC. This encodes CASTLNSGGNDEQYF.

This sequence joins TRBV6-6 and TRBJ2-3; D is perhaps TRBD1 (5 bases). Trimming cost V 2 bases and J 4 bases, with 10 bases left between them. The CDR3 is made up of 14 amino acids. Germline CDR1 MNHNY, CDR2 SVGAGI (reference sequence). Here the CDR3 reads CASSYQGRADTQYF. Here the CDR3 DNA reads TGTGCCAGCAGTTACCAGGGTAGAGCAGATACGCAGTATTTT.

The genes are TRBV5-6 and TRBJ2-3, with TRBD2 matching 8 bases. With V trimmed by 4 bases and J by 4 bases, 8 bases remained unmatched. Germline loops: CDR1 SGHDT, CDR2 YYEEEE. The CDR3 is 15 amino acids. Here the CDR3 reads CASSLQGGGSDTQYF. CDR3 sequence (DNA): TGTGCCAGCAGCCTCCAGGGCGGGGGGTCAGATACGCAGTATTTT.

The chain has TRBV10-1 and TRBJ2-2; weak D call: TRBD1 (5 bases). The length of the CDR3 is 13 residues. Deletions cut 7 bases from V and 5 bases from J, with 11 bases between. The germline CDR1 and CDR2 sequences are WNHNN and SYGVQD (reference sequence). CDR3 loop: CASTSGLTGELFF. The CDR3, as DNA: TGCGCCAGCACGTCAGGGCTTACCGGGGAGCTGTTTTTT.

The chain recombines TRBV4-2 with TRBJ2-7; D is possibly TRBD1 (5 bases). The CDR3 is 14 amino acids. Per germline, CDR1 LGHNA and CDR2 YNFKEQ. Trimming pared 0 bases from V and 5 bases from J, leaving 11 bases between. CDR3 amino acids: CASSQEGQAHEQYF. The DNA for the CDR3 is TGTGCCAGCAGCCAAGAAGGACAAGCCCACGAGCAGTACTTC.

This rearrangement joins TRBV6-1 to TRBJ1-2; no firm D call. Germline values: CDR1 MNHNS, CDR2 SASEGT. Trimming shortened V by 4 bases and J by 6 bases, and 12 bases separated the two germline ends. The CDR3 covers 13 residues. The CDR3 protein is CASSAGIQNGYTF. The CDR3 DNA reads as TGTGCCAGCAGTGCCGGGATCCAAAATGGCTACACCTTC.

Of note for this clone: This CDR3 is also generated by other DNA sequences in the sample. The chain is built from TRBV27 and TRBJ2-7; TRBD2 matches at 11 bases. V was clipped by 5 bases and J by 3 bases; unmatched bases: 3. Germline V lookup: CDR1 MNHEY, CDR2 SMNVEV (reference sequence). The CDR3 has 14 amino acids. CDR3 bases: TGTGCCAGCAGTCTCACTAGCGGGAGCTACGAGCAGTACTTC. Protein product: CASSLTSGSYEQYF.

The gene calls are TRBV18 and TRBJ2-5, with 11 bases matching TRBD2. Matching the DNA end better, TRBJ2-7 makes the J call doubtful. This CDR3 spans 18 amino acids. CDR1 and CDR2 from the germline V gene are KGHSH and LQKENI. CDR3 nucleotide sequence: TGTGCCAGCTCACCCGGCGGTAGCGGGGGGGTCCGCGGGGTCGAGCAGTACTTC. Encoded protein: CASSPGGSGGVRGVEQYF.

The CDR3 here is CASSRDSPYEQYF. The CDR3 DNA follows: TGTGCCAGCAGTCGGGACAGCCCCTACGAGCAGTACTTC. The V gene is TRBV6-5, the J gene TRBJ2-7; 7 bases match TRBD1. V lost 5 bases and J lost 2; bases outside the gene matches: 3. Germline V gene sequence: CDR1 MNHEY, CDR2 SVGAGI. The CDR3 loop spans 13 amino acids.

The chain couples TRBV13 to TRBJ2-7, with TRBD2 matching over 12 bases. The V gene end was trimmed by 5 bases and the J gene end by 2 bases; junction bases not matched to a gene: 7. The germline CDR1 and CDR2 sequences are PRHDT and FYEKMQ (reference sequence). This CDR3 contains 16 residues. CDR3 sequence reads: CASSPFGLAGTYEQYF. The CDR3 DNA follows: TGTGCCAGCAGCCCTTTCGGACTAGCGGGAACCTACGAGCAGTACTTC.

CDR3 sequence: CAISEIADEQFF. The CDR3, as DNA: TGTGCCATCAGTGAGATAGCCGATGAGCAGTTCTTC. The chain uses TRBV10-3 and TRBJ2-1; no clear D gene. Between the trimmed V and J ends, which lost 2 bases and 8 bases, there was a span of 7 bases. The CDR3 length is 12 residues. Germline loops: CDR1 ENHRY, CDR2 SYGVKD.

CDR3 nucleotide sequence: TGTGCCAGCAGCCAAACGACTCATTACGAGCAGTACTTC. This encodes CASSQTTHYEQYF. The J gene is TRBJ2-7, the V gene TRBV5-6; no clear D. CDR3 length: 13 residues. V was cut by 4 bases and J by 4 bases, with 12 bases left in between. Germline loops: CDR1 SGHDT, CDR2 YYEEEE.

The CDR3 DNA reads as TGTGCCAGCAGTGGCGGGGGGTCCTACGAGCAGTACTTC. This translates into CASSGGGSYEQYF. This chain connects TRBV6-5 to TRBJ2-7, with 8 positions matching TRBD2. Looked up from germline, CDR1 is MNHEY and CDR2 is SVGAGI. The CDR3 extends over 13 amino acids. V was pared by 5 bases and J by 1 base, with 1 base of the junction left unmatched.

A note on this clone: The identical CDR3 is also encoded by other nucleotide sequences in the sample. The chain combines TRBV9 with TRBJ2-1; D perhaps matches TRBD2 (5 bases). V was clipped by 4 bases and J by 6 bases, with 8 bases between them. The length of the CDR3 is 12 residues. CDR1 SGDLS and CDR2 YYNGEE come from the germline V gene. CDR3 sequence reads: CASSLSGNEQFF. The CDR3 nucleotides read TGTGCCAGCAGCCTCAGCGGCAATGAGCAGTTCTTC.

The chain combines TRBV11-1 with TRBJ2-7; D remains ambiguous. Trimming shortened V by 2 bases and J by 4 bases, and 12 bases separated the two germline ends. The CDR3 has 14 amino acids. Germline CDR1 reads SGHAT; CDR2 reads FQDESV (reference sequence). Here the CDR3 DNA reads TGTGCCAGCAGCTTAACGCTTCGGGTTTACGAGCAGTACTTC. It translates to CASSLTLRVYEQYF.

This clone occurred once. This chain connects TRBV10-3 to TRBJ2-7, with 8 bases matching TRBD1. The V gene end was trimmed by 6 bases and the J gene end by 5 bases; junction bases not matched to a gene: 9. Germline CDR1 reads ENHRY; CDR2 reads SYGVKD. CDR3 length equals 14 residues. The CDR3 reads CAIRRTGNNHEQYF. In DNA, the CDR3 is TGTGCCATCAGACGGACAGGGAATAACCACGAGCAGTACTTC.

The CDR3: CASSFGQGTPVDGYTF. In DNA form, the CDR3 reads TGTGCCAGCAGCTTCGGACAGGGTACCCCTGTGGATGGCTACACCTTC. The chain carries TRBV5-6 and TRBJ1-2, with TRBD1 identical over 8 bases. Per the germline V gene, CDR1 is SGHDT and CDR2 is YYEEEE. V was clipped by 2 bases and J by 6 bases; unmatched bases: 12. The CDR3 has 16 residues. The full variable domain, completed using reference TRBV5-6 and TRBJ1-2, is DAGVTQSPTHLIKTRGQQVTLRCSPKSGHDTVSWYQQALGQGPQFIFQYYEEEERQRGNFPDRFSGHQFPNYSSELNVNALLLGDSALYLCASSFGQGTPVDGYTFGSGTRLTVV.

The chain carries TRBV6-5 and TRBJ1-1; 11 bases align to TRBD1. Germline V gene data show CDR1 as MNHEY and CDR2 as SVGAGI. The CDR3 is made up of 14 amino acids. Trimming took 3 bases from V and 6 from J; bases not matched to a gene: 3. The CDR3 DNA reads as TGTGCCAGCAGTTATACGGGACAGGGGGCTGAAGCTTTCTTT. This translates into CASSYTGQGAEAFF.

The chain uses TRBV6-5 and TRBJ2-7; 13 bases are a match to TRBD2. Germline CDR1 and CDR2: MNHEY and SVGAGI. V dropped 2 bases and J dropped 6; count of bases not matched to a gene: 7. The CDR3 is 16 residues long. The chain's CDR3 is CASSYPLLAGGTEQYF. The CDR3 DNA reads as TGTGCCAGCAGTTACCCCCTACTAGCGGGGGGGACCGAGCAGTACTTC.